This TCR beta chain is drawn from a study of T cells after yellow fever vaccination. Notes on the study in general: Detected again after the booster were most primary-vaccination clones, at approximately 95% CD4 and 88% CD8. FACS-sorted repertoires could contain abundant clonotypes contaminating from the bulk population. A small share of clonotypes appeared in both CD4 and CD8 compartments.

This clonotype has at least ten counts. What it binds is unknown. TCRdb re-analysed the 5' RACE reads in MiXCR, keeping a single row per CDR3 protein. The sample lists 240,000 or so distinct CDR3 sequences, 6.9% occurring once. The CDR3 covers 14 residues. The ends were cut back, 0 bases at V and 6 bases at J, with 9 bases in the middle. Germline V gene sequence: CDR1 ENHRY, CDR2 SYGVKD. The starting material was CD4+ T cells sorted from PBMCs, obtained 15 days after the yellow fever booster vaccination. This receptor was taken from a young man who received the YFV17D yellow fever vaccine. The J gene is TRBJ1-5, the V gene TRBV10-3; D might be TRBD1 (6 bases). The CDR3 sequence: CAISESEGGQPQHF. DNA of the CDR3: TGTGCCATCAGTGAGTCGGAGGGGGGTCAGCCCCAGCATTTT.